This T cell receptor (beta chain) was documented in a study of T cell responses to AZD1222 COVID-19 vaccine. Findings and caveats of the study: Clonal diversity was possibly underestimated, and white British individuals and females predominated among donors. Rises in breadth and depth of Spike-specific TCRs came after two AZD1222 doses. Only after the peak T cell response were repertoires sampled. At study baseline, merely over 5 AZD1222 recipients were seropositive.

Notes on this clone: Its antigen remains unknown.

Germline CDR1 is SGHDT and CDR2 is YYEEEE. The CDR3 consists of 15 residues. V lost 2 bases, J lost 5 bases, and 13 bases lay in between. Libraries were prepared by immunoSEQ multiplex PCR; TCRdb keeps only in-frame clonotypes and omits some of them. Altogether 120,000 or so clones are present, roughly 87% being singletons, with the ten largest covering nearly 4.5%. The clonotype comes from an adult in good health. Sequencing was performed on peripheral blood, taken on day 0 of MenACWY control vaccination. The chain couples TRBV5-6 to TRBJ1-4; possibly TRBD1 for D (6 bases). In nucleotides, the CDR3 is TGTGCCAGCAGCTTATTGACAGGAAGAAATGAAAAACTGTTTTTT. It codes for CASSLLTGRNEKLFF. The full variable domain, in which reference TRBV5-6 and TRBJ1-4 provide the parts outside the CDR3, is DAGVTQSPTHLIKTRGQQVTLRCSPKSGHDTVSWYQQALGQGPQFIFQYYEEEERQRGNFPDRFSGHQFPNYSSELNVNALLLGDSALYLCASSLLTGRNEKLFFGSGTQLSVL.